One sample yielded the 28 T cell receptor beta chains listed below, sequenced in a study of T cell responses to AZD1222 COVID-19 vaccine. Repertoires were generated with immunoSEQ multiplex PCR, while TCRdb's copy carries only in-frame clones and drops some. Found here are nearly 110,000 clones, 87% of them singletons; the top ten hold about 4.5%. Sequenced here: peripheral blood, sampled on day 0 of AZD1222 vaccination. These receptors originate from an adult in good health.

This clone appeared once. This chain's CDR3 is CATSRVDSPLHF. CDR3 DNA sequence: TGTGCCACCAGCAGAGTCGATTCACCCCTCCACTTT. The chain has TRBV15 and TRBJ1-6, with D hard to call. Trimming left V 1 base short and J 8 bases short, with 3 bases between. This CDR3 region has 12 residues. Germline CDR1 is LNHNV and CDR2 is YYDKDF (reference sequence).

V usage is TRBV6-6 and J usage is TRBJ2-3; maybe TRBD2 (6 bases). Trimming removed 2 bases at V and 6 bases at J, with 15 bases between. CDR3 length: 15 residues. Germline-derived CDR1 and CDR2 are MNHNY and SVGAGI (reference sequence). As DNA, the CDR3 is TGTGCCAGCAGTTACGGTAGCGGTGGGGGGGATACGCAGTATTTT. It is translated as CASSYGSGGGDTQYF.

V and J are TRBV19 and TRBJ2-7, with 7 bases aligning to TRBD2. The CDR3 runs to 17 residues. Trimming removed 2 bases from V and 2 bases from J; junction bases left unmatched: 12. Germline CDR1 is LNHDA and CDR2 is SQIVND (reference sequence). The CDR3 nucleotides are TGTGCCAGTAGTATAAAGTGGGGGGGGACTCATGCCTACGAGCAGTACTTC. The encoded protein is CASSIKWGGTHAYEQYF.

This chain links TRBV30 with TRBJ2-1; D gene unclear. Germline V gene lookup returns CDR1 GTSNPN and CDR2 SVGIG (reference sequence). The CDR3 runs to 14 residues. V dropped 4 bases and J dropped 6 bases, with 16 bases sitting between them. CDR3 protein: CAWNSGYRSNEQFF. CDR3 DNA sequence: TGTGCCTGGAATTCCGGTTACCGATCCAATGAGCAGTTCTTC.

The genes are TRBV30 and TRBJ1-5; TRBD1 aligns across 9 bases. This CDR3 is built from 15 residues. The V gene end was trimmed by 2 bases and the J gene end by 5 bases; junction bases not matched to a gene: 7. The germline V gene encodes CDR1 GTSNPN and CDR2 SVGIG (reference sequence). CDR3 residues: CAWSTGQGRHQPQHF. The CDR3 DNA is TGTGCCTGGAGTACCGGACAGGGGAGGCATCAGCCCCAGCATTTT.

The chain combines TRBV3-1 (or the pseudogene TRBV3-2) with TRBJ1-3; 7 bases match TRBD1. The V segment lost 0 bases and the J segment 3 bases; nucleotides outside the gene matches: 5. CDR3 length: 16 residues. Germline assignment: CDR1 LGHDT and CDR2 YNNKEL (reference sequence). The CDR3 DNA reads as TGTGCCAGCAGCCAAGACCAGGGGGTACTTGGAAACACCATATATTTT. Translating gives CASSQDQGVLGNTIYF.

This chain connects TRBV7-9 to TRBJ2-5; D not certain. The V and J ends lost 5 bases and 5 bases respectively, with 12 bases between them. This CDR3 is 13 amino acids long. The germline gives CDR1 SEHNR, CDR2 FQNEAQ (reference sequence). The CDR3 reads CASSHWNGETQYF. CDR3 nucleotide sequence: TGTGCCAGCAGCCATTGGAATGGCGAGACCCAGTACTTC.

The J gene is TRBJ1-1, the V gene TRBV18; D is possibly TRBD1 (6 bases). Germline V gives CDR1 KGHSH, CDR2 LQKENI. There are 14 residues in the CDR3. The V end was cut by 6 bases, the J end by 1 base, with 12 bases between. CDR3 nucleotides: TGTGCCAGCTCGTCCTCGGGACAGAACACTGAAGCTTTCTTT. Translating it yields CASSSSGQNTEAFF.

The chain carries TRBV19 and TRBJ2-5; a possible D gene is TRBD1 (6 bases). This CDR3 contains 13 residues. The germline V gene has CDR1 LNHDA and CDR2 SQIVND (reference sequence). V was clipped by 8 bases and J by 1 base, with 11 bases between them. The CDR3: CASSTGIQETQYF. In DNA form, the CDR3 reads TGTGCCAGTTCAACAGGGATCCAAGAGACCCAGTACTTC.

The genes are TRBV2 and TRBJ1-3; 7 nucleotides agree with TRBD1. Germline V gene lookup returns CDR1 SNHLY and CDR2 FYNNEI. The trim removed 0 bases at V and 0 bases at J, leaving 11 bases unmatched. The CDR3 extends over 19 amino acids. For the CDR3, the DNA is TGTGCCAGCAGTGAAGCGCTTCAGGGGGGGGCGAGCTCTGGAAACACCATATATTTT. Its translation: CASSEALQGGASSGNTIYF.

The rearrangement links TRBV4-3 to TRBJ1-2; D uncertain. CDR1 and CDR2 from the germline V gene are LGHNA and YSLEER. Trimming removed 0 bases at V and 0 bases at J, with 8 bases between. The CDR3 loop spans 15 amino acids. The CDR3 spells CASSQDHNTNYGYTF. As DNA, the CDR3 is TGCGCCAGCAGCCAAGATCACAATACTAACTATGGCTACACCTTC.

The V and J genes are TRBV5-4 and TRBJ1-2; 7 positions agree with TRBD1. The CDR3 runs to 16 residues. With 0 bases clipped from V and 3 bases from J, the junction kept 8 bases outside the gene matches. In germline, CDR1 is SGHNT, CDR2 YYREEE (reference sequence). The CDR3 spells CASSLAGGVRDYGYTF. CDR3 nucleotide sequence: TGTGCCAGCAGCTTGGCAGGGGGTGTTCGTGACTATGGCTACACCTTC.

This rearrangement joins TRBV6-5 to TRBJ1-6; D perhaps matches TRBD1 (5 bases). The length of the CDR3 is 16 residues. V lost 4 bases and J 7 bases, leaving 17 bases between the germline ends. CDR1 is MNHEY and CDR2 is SVGAGI in the germline V gene. CDR3 residues: CASSSQGGGVNSPLHF. CDR3 in DNA: TGTGCCAGCAGTTCTCAGGGTGGCGGAGTGAATTCACCCCTCCACTTT.

This chain joins TRBV5-1 and TRBJ2-5; possibly TRBD2 for D (5 bases). This CDR3 comprises 16 residues. Germline assignment: CDR1 SGHRS and CDR2 YFSETQ. Trimming cost V 0 bases and J 5 bases, with 17 bases left between them. CDR3 DNA: TGCGCCAGCAGCTTGGTCGGGGTAGCCAACGGGGAGACCCAGTACTTC. Translating it yields CASSLVGVANGETQYF.

This rearrangement joins TRBV5-8 to TRBJ2-7; D not certain. Germline V gene data show CDR1 as SGHTS and CDR2 as YDEGEE. The CDR3 loop spans 13 amino acids. The V end lost 0 bases, the J end lost 4 bases, and 8 bases lay between the germline ends. CDR3 DNA: TGTGCCAGCAGCTTGGCCCCAAGGTACGAGCAGTACTTC. The encoded protein is CASSLAPRYEQYF.

The chain employs TRBV9 and TRBJ2-1; possibly TRBD1 for D (5 bases). Germline assignment: CDR1 SGDLS and CDR2 YYNGEE. V lost 0 bases and J 9 bases, leaving 10 bases between the germline ends. This CDR3 spans 13 amino acids. CDR3 sequence (DNA): TGTGCCAGCAGCGTAGAAGGGGAAGGTGAGCAGTTCTTC. It is translated as CASSVEGEGEQFF.

With regard to this clone: At one of its ends the junction is not consistent with the germline gene, which may arise from a read error. The V call is TRBV5-8, the J call TRBJ1-3, with a weak D call TRBD1 (5 bases). CDR3 size: 14 residues. The germline V gene encodes CDR1 SGHTS and CDR2 YDEGEE. Written as DNA, the CDR3 is TGTGCCAGCAGATTGGCGGGGGTTGGAAACACCATATATTTT. This encodes CASRLAGVGNTIYF. Complete variable domain (other parts from reference TRBV5-8 and TRBJ1-3): EAGVTQSPTHLIKTRGQQATLRCSPISGHTSVYWYQQALGLGLQFLLWYDEGEERNRGNFPPRFSGRQFPNYSSELNVNALELEDSALYLCASRLAGVGNTIYFGEGSWLTVV.

V gene TRBV27 combines with J gene TRBJ1-1, with a possible D match to TRBD1 (6 bases). V gave up 3 bases and J gave up 0 bases, with 17 bases separating them. This CDR3 has 17 amino acids. The germline V gene has CDR1 MNHEY and CDR2 SMNVEV (reference sequence). The chain's CDR3 is CASSFTGSFLMNTEAFF. CDR3 in DNA: TGTGCCAGCAGTTTTACAGGGTCCTTTTTAATGAACACTGAAGCTTTCTTT.

The chain links TRBV15 to TRBJ1-1; D is uncertain. Germline CDR1 reads LNHNV; CDR2 reads YYDKDF (reference sequence). The CDR3 length is 14 residues. Trimming pared 7 bases from V and 1 base from J, leaving 13 bases between. Written as DNA, the CDR3 is TGTGCCACCAAGTTTGGGTGGACGAACACTGAAGCTTTCTTT. The encoded protein is CATKFGWTNTEAFF.

Points on this clone: Different DNA sequences within this sample yield the same CDR3. The chain links TRBV3-1 (or the pseudogene TRBV3-2) to TRBJ2-7, with D unresolved. The CDR3 has 13 residues. Per germline, CDR1 LGHDT and CDR2 YNNKEL (reference sequence). V was trimmed by 1 base and J by 3 bases, leaving 7 bases between them. Written as DNA, the CDR3 is TGTGCCAGCAGCCAAGTTGATGGCTACGAGCAGTACTTC. As protein: CASSQVDGYEQYF.

The chain joins TRBV15 to TRBJ1-2; D remains ambiguous. Deletions cut 9 bases from V and 4 bases from J, with 18 bases between. CDR3 length: 14 amino acids. The V gene's germline CDR1 is LNHNV and CDR2 YYDKDF (reference sequence). For the CDR3, the DNA is TGTGCCACATCGGGAGGCGGAGGCTTCTATGGCTACACCTTC. It translates to CATSGGGGFYGYTF.

The chain combines TRBV9 with TRBJ2-3; 13 bases line up with TRBD2. The CDR3 sequence is 17 residues long. V lost 7 bases and J lost 1; bases outside the gene matches: 9. CDR1 is SGDLS and CDR2 is YYNGEE in the germline V gene. CDR3 residues: CASAGTSGVRGTDTQYF. The CDR3 DNA is TGTGCCAGCGCCGGGACTAGCGGGGTAAGGGGCACAGATACGCAGTATTTT.

V and J are TRBV2 and TRBJ1-5, with a possible D match to TRBD1 (5 bases). Germline-derived CDR1 and CDR2 are SNHLY and FYNNEI. V lost 3 bases and J lost 0, with 9 bases in between. The CDR3 is 15 amino acids. The CDR3 loop is CASSDRVLSNQPQHF. The CDR3 nucleotides read TGTGCCAGCAGTGACAGGGTTCTTAGCAATCAGCCCCAGCATTTT.

CDR3 DNA sequence: TGTGCCAGTAGAGATACAGGGGGTAAAGGAAGCACAGATACGCAGTATTTT. Its translation is CASRDTGGKGSTDTQYF. The V and J genes are TRBV19 and TRBJ2-3; 8 bases align to TRBD1. Losses at the gene ends were 6 bases for V and 0 bases for J; bases not matched to a gene: 11. The CDR3 spans 17 residues. Germline V gene lookup returns CDR1 LNHDA and CDR2 SQIVND (reference sequence). Drawing the rest from reference TRBV19 and TRBJ2-3, the complete variable domain is DGGITQSPKYLFRKEGQNVTLSCEQNLNHDAMYWYRQDPGQGLRLIYYSQIVNDFQKGDIAEGYSVSREKKESFPLTVTSAQKNPTAFYLCASRDTGGKGSTDTQYFGPGTRLTVL.

V gene TRBV9 combines with J gene TRBJ2-3; 7 bases fit TRBD1. Germline values: CDR1 SGDLS, CDR2 YYNGEE. The length of the CDR3 is 15 residues. The J segment lost 2 bases and the V segment lost 4 bases, leaving 7 bases of the junction unmatched. CDR3 nucleotides: TGTGCCAGCAGCCCCCGGGACAGCCCCACAGATACGCAGTATTTT. Translation: CASSPRDSPTDTQYF.

The CDR3 region is CASSVGGTSSYEQYF. In DNA form, the CDR3 reads TGTGCCAGCAGCGTTGGGGGGACCAGCTCCTACGAGCAGTACTTC. The chain joins TRBV9 to TRBJ2-7, with D possibly matching TRBD2 (6 bases). The CDR3 runs 15 residues. In germline, CDR1 is SGDLS, CDR2 YYNGEE. V lost 2 bases to trimming and J lost 0 bases, with 12 bases between them.

V and J are TRBV7-9 and TRBJ1-1, with TRBD1 matching 8 bases. From germline, CDR1 is SEHNR and CDR2 FQNEAQ (reference sequence). V gave up 3 bases and J gave up 0 bases; unmatched junction bases: 3. The CDR3 is 15 residues long. The CDR3 DNA is TGTGCCAGCAGCTTCTCAGGGGGCCTGAACACTGAAGCTTTCTTT. It encodes CASSFSGGLNTEAFF.

V gene TRBV5-4 combines with J gene TRBJ2-3; no clear D gene. The CDR3 runs to 13 residues. V was cut by 0 bases and J by 6 bases, with 8 bases left in between. The germline V gene has CDR1 SGHNT and CDR2 YYREEE (reference sequence). CDR3 DNA sequence: TGTGCCAGCAGCTTGGACCAGGAGGATACGCAGTATTTT. As protein: CASSLDQEDTQYF.